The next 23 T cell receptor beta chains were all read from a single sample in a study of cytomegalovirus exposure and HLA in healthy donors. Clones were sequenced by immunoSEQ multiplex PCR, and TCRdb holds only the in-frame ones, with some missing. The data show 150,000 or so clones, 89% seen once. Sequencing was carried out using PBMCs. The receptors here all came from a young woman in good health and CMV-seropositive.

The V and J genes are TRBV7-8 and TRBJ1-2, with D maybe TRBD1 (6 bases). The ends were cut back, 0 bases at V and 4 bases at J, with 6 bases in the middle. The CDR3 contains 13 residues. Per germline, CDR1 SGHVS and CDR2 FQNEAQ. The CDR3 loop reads CASSLAQGYGYTF. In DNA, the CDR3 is TGTGCCAGCAGCTTAGCACAGGGCTATGGCTACACCTTC.

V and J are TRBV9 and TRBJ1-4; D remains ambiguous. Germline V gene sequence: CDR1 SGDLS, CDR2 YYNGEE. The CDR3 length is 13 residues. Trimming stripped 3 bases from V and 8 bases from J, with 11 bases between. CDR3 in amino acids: CASSGSLGEKLFF. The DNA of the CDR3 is TGTGCCAGCAGCGGGTCACTAGGGGAAAAACTGTTTTTT.

This CDR3 is CATSSYENPTEKLFF. In DNA form, the CDR3 reads TGTGCCACCAGCAGTTATGAGAACCCAACTGAAAAACTGTTTTTT. The rearrangement links TRBV15 to TRBJ1-4; D gene unclear. Germline CDR1 is LNHNV and CDR2 is YYDKDF (reference sequence). The length of the CDR3 is 15 residues. V gave up 3 bases and J gave up 7 bases, with 15 bases separating them.

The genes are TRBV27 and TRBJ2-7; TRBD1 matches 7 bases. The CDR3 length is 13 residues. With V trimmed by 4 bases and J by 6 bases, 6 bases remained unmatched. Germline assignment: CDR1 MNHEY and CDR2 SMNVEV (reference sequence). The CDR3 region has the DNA TGTGCCAGCAGTTATTTACAGGGGAGCGAGCAGTACTTC. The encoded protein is CASSYLQGSEQYF.

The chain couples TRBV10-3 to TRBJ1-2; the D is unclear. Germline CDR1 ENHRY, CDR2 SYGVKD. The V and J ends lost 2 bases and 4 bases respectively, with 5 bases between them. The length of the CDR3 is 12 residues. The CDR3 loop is CAISEKAYGYTF. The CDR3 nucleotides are TGTGCCATCAGTGAGAAAGCCTATGGCTACACCTTC.

CDR3 bases: TGTGCCAGCAGCTTAAACCCTAGCGGGGGGGTTGACACCGGGGAGCTGTTTTTT. It encodes CASSLNPSGGVDTGELFF. This chain links TRBV7-3 with TRBJ2-2; 12 bases fit TRBD2. There are 18 residues in the CDR3. Germline V gene data show CDR1 as SGHTA and CDR2 as FQGTGA. Unmatched junction bases numbered 6, after V lost 1 base and J lost 3 bases. The complete variable domain, with remaining parts taken from reference TRBV7-3 and TRBJ2-2, reads GAGVSQTPSNKVTEKGKYVELRCDPISGHTALYWYRQSLGQGPEFLIYFQGTGAADDSGLPNDRFFAVRPEGSVSTLKIQRTERGDSAVYLCASSLNPSGGVDTGELFFGEGSRLTVL.

The CDR3 loop is CAWSRTGQPTYGYTF. DNA for the CDR3: TGTGCCTGGAGTCGGACGGGACAGCCGACCTATGGCTACACCTTC. This chain links TRBV30 with TRBJ1-2, with 7 bases aligning to TRBD1. From germline, CDR1 is GTSNPN and CDR2 SVGIG (reference sequence). V trimming: 2 bases; J trimming: 4 bases; junction bases outside the gene matches: 10. The CDR3 length is 15 residues.

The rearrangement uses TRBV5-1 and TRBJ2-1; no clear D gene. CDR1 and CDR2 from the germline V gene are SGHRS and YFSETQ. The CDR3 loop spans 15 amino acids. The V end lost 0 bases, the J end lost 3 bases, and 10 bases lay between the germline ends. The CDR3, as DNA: TGCGCCAGCAGCTTGGAGCTGGGCCACTACAATGAGCAGTTCTTC. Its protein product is CASSLELGHYNEQFF.

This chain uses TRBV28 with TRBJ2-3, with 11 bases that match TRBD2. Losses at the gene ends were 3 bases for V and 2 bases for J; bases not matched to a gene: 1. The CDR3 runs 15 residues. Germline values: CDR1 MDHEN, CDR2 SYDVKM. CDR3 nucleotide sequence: TGTGCCAGCAGTTTGACTAGCGGGGACACAGATACGCAGTATTTT. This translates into CASSLTSGDTDTQYF. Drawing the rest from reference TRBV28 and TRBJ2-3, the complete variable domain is DVKVTQSSRYLVKRTGEKVFLECVQDMDHENMFWYRQDPGLGLRLIYFSYDVKMKEKGDIPEGYSVSREKKERFSLILESASTNQTSMYLCASSLTSGDTDTQYFGPGTRLTVL.

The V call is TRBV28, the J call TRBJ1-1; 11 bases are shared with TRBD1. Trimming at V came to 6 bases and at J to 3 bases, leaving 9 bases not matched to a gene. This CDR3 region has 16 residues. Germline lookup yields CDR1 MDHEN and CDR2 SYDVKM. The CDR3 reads CASSSAMDRGHTEAFF. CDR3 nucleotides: TGTGCCAGCAGCTCCGCGATGGACAGGGGGCACACTGAAGCTTTCTTT.

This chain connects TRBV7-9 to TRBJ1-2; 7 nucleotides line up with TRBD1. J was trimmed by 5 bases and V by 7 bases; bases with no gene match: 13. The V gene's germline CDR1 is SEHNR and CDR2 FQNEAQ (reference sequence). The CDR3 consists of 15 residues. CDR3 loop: CASIPRQGVEYGYTF. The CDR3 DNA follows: TGTGCCAGCATTCCCCGACAGGGCGTAGAATATGGCTACACCTTC.

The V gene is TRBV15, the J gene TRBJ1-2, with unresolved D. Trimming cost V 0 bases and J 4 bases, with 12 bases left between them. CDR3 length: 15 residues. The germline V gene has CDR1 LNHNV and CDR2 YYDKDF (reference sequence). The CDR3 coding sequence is TGTGCCACCAGCAGAGATGGGTTGGGAGTCTATGGCTACACCTTC. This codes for CATSRDGLGVYGYTF.

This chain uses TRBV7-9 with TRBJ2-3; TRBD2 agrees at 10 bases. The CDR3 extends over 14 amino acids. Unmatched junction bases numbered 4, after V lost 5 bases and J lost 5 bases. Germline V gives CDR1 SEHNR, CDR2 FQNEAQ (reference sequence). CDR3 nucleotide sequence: TGTGCCAGCAGCCAGACTAGCGGGCAAGATACGCAGTATTTT. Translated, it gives CASSQTSGQDTQYF.

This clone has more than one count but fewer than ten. Written as DNA, the CDR3 is TGTGCCAGCAGTCAGGAATCCACTGAAGCTTTCTTT. Amino acids: CASSQESTEAFF. The gene calls are TRBV2 and TRBJ1-1; D gene ambiguous. The CDR3 runs 12 residues. The germline gives CDR1 SNHLY, CDR2 FYNNEI. V was cut by 5 bases and J by 4 bases, with 8 bases left in between. Complete variable domain (other parts from reference TRBV2 and TRBJ1-1): EPEVTQTPSHQVTQMGQEVILRCVPISNHLYFYWYRQILGQKVEFLVSFYNNEISEKSEIFDDQFSVERPDGSNFTLKIRSTKLEDSAMYFCASSQESTEAFFGQGTRLTVV.

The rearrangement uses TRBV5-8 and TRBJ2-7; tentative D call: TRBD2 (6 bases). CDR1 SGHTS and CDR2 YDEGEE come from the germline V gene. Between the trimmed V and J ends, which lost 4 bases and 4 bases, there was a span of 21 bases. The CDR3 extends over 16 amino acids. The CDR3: CASSVRGTREPYEQYF. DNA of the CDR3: TGTGCCAGCAGCGTACGCGGGACCCGCGAACCTTACGAGCAGTACTTC.

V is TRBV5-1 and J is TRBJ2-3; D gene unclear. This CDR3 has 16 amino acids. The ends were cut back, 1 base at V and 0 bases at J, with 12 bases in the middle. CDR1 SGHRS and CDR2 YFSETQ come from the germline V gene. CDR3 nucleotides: TGCGCCAGCAGCTTGATGGGCACCTCGAGCACAGATACGCAGTATTTT. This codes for CASSLMGTSSTDTQYF.

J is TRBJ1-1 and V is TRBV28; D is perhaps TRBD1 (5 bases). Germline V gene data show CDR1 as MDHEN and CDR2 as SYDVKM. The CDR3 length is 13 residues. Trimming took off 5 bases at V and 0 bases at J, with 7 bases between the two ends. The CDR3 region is CASSLTVNTEAFF. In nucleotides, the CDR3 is TGTGCCAGCAGTCTGACAGTGAACACTGAAGCTTTCTTT.

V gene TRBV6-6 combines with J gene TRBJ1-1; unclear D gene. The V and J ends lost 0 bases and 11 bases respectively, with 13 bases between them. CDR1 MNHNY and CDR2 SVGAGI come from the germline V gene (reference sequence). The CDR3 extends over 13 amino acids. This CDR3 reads CASSYSSLTGAFF. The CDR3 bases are TGTGCCAGCAGTTACTCGAGCCTAACGGGGGCTTTCTTT.

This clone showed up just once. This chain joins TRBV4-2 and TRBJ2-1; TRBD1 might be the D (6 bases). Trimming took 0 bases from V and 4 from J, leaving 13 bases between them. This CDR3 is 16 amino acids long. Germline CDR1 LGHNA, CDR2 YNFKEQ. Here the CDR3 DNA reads TGTGCCAGCAGCCAAGATCCGAGCCAGGGGTACAATGAGCAGTTCTTC. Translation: CASSQDPSQGYNEQFF.

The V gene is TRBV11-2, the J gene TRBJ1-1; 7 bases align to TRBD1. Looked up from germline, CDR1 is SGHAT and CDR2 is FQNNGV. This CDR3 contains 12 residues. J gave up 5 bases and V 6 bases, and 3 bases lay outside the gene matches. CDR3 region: CASSQGGTEAFF. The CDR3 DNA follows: TGTGCCAGCAGTCAGGGGGGAACTGAAGCTTTCTTT.

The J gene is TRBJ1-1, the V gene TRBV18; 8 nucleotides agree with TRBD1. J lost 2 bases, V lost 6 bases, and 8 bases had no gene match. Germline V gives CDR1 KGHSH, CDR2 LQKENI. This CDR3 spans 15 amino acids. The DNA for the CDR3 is TGTGCCAGCTCTTCTGGAGGACAGGGAAACACTGAAGCTTTCTTT. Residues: CASSSGGQGNTEAFF.

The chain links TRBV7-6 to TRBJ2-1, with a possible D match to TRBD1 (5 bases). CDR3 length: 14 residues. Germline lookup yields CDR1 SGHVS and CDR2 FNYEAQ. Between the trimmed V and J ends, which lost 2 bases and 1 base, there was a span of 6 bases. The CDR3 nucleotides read TGTGCCAGCAGCTTAAAGGGGTCCTACAATGAGCAGTTCTTC. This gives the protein CASSLKGSYNEQFF. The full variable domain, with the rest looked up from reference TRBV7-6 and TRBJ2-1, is GAGVSQSPRYKVTKRGQDVALRCDPISGHVSLYWYRQALGQGPEFLTYFNYEAQQDKSGLPNDRFSAERPEGSISTLTIQRTEQRDSAMYRCASSLKGSYNEQFFGPGTRLTVL.

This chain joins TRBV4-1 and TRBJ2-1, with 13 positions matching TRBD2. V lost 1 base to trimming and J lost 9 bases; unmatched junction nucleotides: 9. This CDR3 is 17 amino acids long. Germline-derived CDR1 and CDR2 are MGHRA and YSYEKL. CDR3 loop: CASSQGTSGGLRSEQFF. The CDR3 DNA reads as TGCGCCAGCAGCCAAGGGACTAGCGGGGGATTGCGGAGTGAGCAGTTCTTC.